This entry features one TCR beta chain sequence. A junction end diverges from the germline sequence, so it may reflect a read error. This record comes from a study of blood T cell repertoires in COVID-19. Background on the study: Some COVID-19 samples were acute and others convalescent; all came from the United States, Italy and Spain.

Here immunoSEQ multiplex PCR was the method, and the copy in TCRdb shows in-frame clones only, minus some. Among approximately 120,000 clones listed, about 86% were seen once. This clonotype was sampled from a man aged 80 or over with active or convalescent COVID-19. Sequences were obtained from peripheral blood.

CDR3 loop: CASSLTGGYQETQYF. In DNA, the CDR3 is TGTGCCAGTAGTTTGACAGGGGGTTACCAAGAGACCCAGTACTTC. The chain links TRBV28 to TRBJ2-5, with 9 bases that match TRBD1. Germline V gene data show CDR1 as MDHEN and CDR2 as SYDVKM. This CDR3 contains 15 residues.